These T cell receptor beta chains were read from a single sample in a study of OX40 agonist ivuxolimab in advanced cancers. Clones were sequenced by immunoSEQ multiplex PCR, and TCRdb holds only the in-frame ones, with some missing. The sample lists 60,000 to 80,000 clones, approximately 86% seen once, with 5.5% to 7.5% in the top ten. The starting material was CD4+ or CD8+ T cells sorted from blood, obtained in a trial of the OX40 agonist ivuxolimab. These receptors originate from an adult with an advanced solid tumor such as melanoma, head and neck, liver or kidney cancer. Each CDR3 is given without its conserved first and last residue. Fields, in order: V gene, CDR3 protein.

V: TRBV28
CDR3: ASSALAGGSTDTQY

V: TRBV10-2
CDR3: ARSPEHLYTEAF

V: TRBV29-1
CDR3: SVDPGTDPQETQY

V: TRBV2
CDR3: ASSGRGAGSGANVLT

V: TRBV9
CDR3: ASSAGEVDNEQF

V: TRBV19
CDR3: ASTTKGAARGGYT

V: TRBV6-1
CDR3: ASSLRTDYEQY

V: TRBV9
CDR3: ASSVEIAGGQETQY

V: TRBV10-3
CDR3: AISVGGSVETQY

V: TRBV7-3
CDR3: ASSLLRERRREQF

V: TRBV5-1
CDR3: ASSWTASGRASDTQY

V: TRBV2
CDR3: ASSLGLLNEQF

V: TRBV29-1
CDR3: SVERGGRGTDTQY

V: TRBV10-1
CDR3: ASSEGLADEQF

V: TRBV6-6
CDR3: ASSYSEGSRGTQY

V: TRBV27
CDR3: ASVRLAGVYEQY

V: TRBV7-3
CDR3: ASSYTGGSYEQY

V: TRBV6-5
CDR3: ASSQNMGTQY

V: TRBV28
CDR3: ASRFLTDNTEAF

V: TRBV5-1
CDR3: ASSFSPTGGPGNTIY

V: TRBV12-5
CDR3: ASGLSPLSRRSSPHLNTEAF

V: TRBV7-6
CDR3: ASSLRRTGKGEKLF

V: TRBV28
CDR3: ASRTGSNEKLF

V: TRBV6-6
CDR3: ASSYTRQGRGETQY

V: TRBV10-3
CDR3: AISDGGLAGISLTQY

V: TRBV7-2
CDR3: ASSSPPGRVGVSPLH

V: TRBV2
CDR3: ASSEDRVWGYT

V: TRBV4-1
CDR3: ASSQDPKRRQGITEAF

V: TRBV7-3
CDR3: ASSLTNVNEQF

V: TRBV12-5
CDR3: ASLGIGTGELF

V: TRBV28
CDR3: ASSLGGNYGYT

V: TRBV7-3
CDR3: ASSPLGGIEQF

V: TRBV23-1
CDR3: ASSEQGGYT

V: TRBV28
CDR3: ASSVTGRGTYGYT

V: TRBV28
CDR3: ASSLVGVLETQY

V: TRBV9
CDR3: ASSVGLRGQETQY

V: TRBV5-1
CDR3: ASSRDLQGGDTQY

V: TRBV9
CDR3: ASSEGGGETQY

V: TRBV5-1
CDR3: ASSPMSGNTIY

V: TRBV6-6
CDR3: ASWRATQSYGYT

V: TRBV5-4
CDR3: ASSHRDRKNEQF

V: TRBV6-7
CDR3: ASSGGTSRSYNEQF

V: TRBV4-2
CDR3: ASSLHPNTDTQY

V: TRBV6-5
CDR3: ASSPGGGTEAF

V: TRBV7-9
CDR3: ASNRLEREDEQY

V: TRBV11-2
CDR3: ASSPRASGGEDTQY

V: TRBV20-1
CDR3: SASEPDTQY

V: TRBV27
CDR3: ASRLGTEKFYEQY

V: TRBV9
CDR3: ASSISGGAYEQY

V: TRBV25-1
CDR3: ASSVGNYGYT

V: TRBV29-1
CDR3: SVKGGRPPWEQY

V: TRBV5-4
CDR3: ASSSRTGGNGQPQH

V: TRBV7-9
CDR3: ASSLARPVGQVDTQY

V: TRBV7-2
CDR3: ASSFKGRDTGELF

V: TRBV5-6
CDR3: ASSFRAGASGNTIY

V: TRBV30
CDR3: AWSRSWRELYEQY

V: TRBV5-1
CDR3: ASSLAGEGYEQY